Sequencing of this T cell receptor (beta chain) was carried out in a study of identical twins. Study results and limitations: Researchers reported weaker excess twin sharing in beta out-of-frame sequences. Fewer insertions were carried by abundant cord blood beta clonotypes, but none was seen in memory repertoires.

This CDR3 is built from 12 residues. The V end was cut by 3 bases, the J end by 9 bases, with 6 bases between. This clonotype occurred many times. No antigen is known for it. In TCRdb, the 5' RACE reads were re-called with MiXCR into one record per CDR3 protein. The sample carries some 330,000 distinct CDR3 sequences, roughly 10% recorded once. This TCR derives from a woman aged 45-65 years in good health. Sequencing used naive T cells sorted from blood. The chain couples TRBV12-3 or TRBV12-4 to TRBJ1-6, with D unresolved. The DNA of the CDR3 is TGTGCCAGCAGTTTTGATCGTTCACCCCTCCACTTT. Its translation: CASSFDRSPLHF.